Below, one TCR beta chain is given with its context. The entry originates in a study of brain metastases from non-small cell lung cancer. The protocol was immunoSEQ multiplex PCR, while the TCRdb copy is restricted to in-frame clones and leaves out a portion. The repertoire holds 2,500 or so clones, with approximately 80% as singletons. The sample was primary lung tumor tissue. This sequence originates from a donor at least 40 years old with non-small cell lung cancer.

CDR3 sequence: CASSLRDRGGNTEAFF. The CDR3 coding sequence is TGTGCCAGCAGCCTCCGGGACAGGGGTGGGAACACTGAAGCTTTCTTT. This chain connects TRBV7-6 to TRBJ1-1, with 10 bases matching TRBD1. Trimming removed 5 bases from V and 1 base from J; junction bases left unmatched: 7. CDR3 length: 16 amino acids. Per germline, CDR1 SGHVS and CDR2 FNYEAQ.